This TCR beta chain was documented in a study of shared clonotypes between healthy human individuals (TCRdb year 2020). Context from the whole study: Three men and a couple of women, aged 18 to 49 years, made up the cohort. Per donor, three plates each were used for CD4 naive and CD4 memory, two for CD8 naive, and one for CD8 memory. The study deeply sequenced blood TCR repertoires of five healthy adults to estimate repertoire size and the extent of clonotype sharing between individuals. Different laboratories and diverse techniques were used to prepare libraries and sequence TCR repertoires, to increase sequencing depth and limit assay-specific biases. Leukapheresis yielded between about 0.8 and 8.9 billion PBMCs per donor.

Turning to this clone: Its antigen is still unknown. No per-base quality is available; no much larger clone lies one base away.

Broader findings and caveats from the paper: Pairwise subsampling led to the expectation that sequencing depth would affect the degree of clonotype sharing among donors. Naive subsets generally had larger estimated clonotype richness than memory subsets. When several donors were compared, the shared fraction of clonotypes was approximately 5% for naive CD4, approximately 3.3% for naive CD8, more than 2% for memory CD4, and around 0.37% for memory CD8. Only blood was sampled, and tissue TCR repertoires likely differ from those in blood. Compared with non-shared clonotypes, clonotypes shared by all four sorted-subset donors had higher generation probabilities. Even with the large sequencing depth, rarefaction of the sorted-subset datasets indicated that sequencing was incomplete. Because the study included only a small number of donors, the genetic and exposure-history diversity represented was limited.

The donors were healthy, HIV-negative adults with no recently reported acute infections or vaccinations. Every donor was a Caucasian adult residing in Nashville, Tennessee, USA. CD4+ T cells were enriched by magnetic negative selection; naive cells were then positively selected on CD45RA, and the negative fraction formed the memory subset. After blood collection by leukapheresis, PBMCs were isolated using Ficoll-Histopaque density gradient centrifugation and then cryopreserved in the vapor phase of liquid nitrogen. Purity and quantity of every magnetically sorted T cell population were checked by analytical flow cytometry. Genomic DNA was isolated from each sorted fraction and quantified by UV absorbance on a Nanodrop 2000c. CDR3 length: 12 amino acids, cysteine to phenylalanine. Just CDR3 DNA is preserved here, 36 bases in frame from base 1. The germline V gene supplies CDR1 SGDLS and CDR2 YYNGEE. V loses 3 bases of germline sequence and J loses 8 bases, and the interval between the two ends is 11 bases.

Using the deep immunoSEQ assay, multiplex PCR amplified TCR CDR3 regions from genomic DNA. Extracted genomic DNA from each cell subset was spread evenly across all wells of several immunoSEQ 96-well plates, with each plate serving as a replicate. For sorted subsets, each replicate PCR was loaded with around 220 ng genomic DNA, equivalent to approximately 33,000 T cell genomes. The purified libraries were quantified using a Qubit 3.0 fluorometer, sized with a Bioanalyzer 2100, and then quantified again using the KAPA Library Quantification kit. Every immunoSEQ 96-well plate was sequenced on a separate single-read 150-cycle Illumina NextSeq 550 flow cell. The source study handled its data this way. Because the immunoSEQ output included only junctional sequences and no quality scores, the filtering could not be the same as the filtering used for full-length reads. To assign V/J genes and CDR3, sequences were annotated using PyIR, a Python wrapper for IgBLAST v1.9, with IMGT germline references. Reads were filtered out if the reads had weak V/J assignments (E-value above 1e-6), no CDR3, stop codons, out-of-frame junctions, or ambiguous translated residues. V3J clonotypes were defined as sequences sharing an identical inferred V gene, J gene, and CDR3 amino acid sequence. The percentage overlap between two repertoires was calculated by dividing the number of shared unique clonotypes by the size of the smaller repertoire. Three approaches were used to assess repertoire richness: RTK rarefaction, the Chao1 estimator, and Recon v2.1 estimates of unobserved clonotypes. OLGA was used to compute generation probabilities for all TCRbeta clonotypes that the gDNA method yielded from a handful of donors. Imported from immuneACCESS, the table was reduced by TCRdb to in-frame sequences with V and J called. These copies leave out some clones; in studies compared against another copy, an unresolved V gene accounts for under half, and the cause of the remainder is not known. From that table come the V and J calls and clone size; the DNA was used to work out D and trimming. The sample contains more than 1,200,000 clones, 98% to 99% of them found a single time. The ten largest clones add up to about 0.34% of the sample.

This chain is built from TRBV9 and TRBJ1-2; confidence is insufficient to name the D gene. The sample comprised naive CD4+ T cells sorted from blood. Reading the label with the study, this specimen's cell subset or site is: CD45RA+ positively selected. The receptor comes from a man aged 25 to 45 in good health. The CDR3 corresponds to CASSAPPGGYTF. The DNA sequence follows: TGTGCCAGCAGCGCCCCGCCTGGGGGCTACACCTTC.